This entry lists 32 T cell receptor beta chains sequenced from one sample in a study of shared clonotypes between healthy human individuals (dated by TCRdb to the early 2020s). Receptors were amplified or captured by the immunoSEQ multiplex PCR assay. TCRdb obtained this table from immuneACCESS and retained in-frame rearrangements with V and J assigned. These tables miss some clones; where compared with another copy, unresolved V genes account for less than half of the shortfall, and the remainder is unexplained. The sample data list around 2.5 million clones, and 80% to 95% of these were observed just once. In total, the top ten clones hold roughly 0.36% of the sample. Input material: naive CD4+ T cells from PBMCs. In the paper's terms, the cell subset or site label means: CD45RA+ positively selected. The receptor source for this set is a man aged 18 to 35 in good health. Some clones in this sample may be carry-over from other donors' samples.

This chain joins TRBV7-3 and TRBJ1-1; D remains ambiguous. Per the germline V gene, CDR1 is SGHTA and CDR2 is FQGTGA. V was pared by 3 bases and J by 6 bases, with 11 bases between. The CDR3 sequence is 13 residues long. CDR3 protein: CASSLREDSEAFF. DNA for the CDR3: TGTGCCAGCAGCTTGAGGGAAGACTCTGAAGCTTTCTTT.

This chain joins TRBV2 and TRBJ2-7; D possibly matches TRBD1 or TRBD2 (5 bases each). The V end was cut by 4 bases, the J end by 4 bases, with 14 bases between. The CDR3 has 14 residues. Germline loops: CDR1 SNHLY, CDR2 FYNNEI. The CDR3 reads CASSVGTLEYEQYF. The CDR3, as DNA: TGTGCCAGCAGTGTCGGGACCCTCGAGTACGAGCAGTACTTC.

The chain uses TRBV7-2 and TRBJ1-5; 7 positions match TRBD1. The CDR3 contains 14 residues. CDR1 is SGHTA, CDR2 FQGNSA, per germline. V shed 5 bases and J 2 bases; nucleotides not matched to a gene: 3. CDR3: CASSNTGGNQPQHF. DNA for the CDR3: TGTGCCAGCAGCAATACAGGGGGCAATCAGCCCCAGCATTTT. The full variable domain, rest sourced from reference TRBV7-2 and TRBJ1-5, is GAGVSQSPSNKVTEKGKDVELRCDPISGHTALYWYRQSLGQGLEFLIYFQGNSAPDKSGLPSDRFSAERTGGSVSTLTIQRTQQEDSAVYLCASSNTGGNQPQHFGDGTRLSIL.

The chain employs TRBV28 and TRBJ1-1; unclear D gene. V lost 4 bases and J lost 1, with 16 bases in between. The CDR3 runs 16 residues. Germline lookup yields CDR1 MDHEN and CDR2 SYDVKM. As DNA, the CDR3 is TGTGCCAGCAGTTCCCCCCCATCACGGGAGAACACTGAAGCTTTCTTT. Its protein is CASSSPPSRENTEAFF. The full variable domain, with the rest looked up from reference TRBV28 and TRBJ1-1, is DVKVTQSSRYLVKRTGEKVFLECVQDMDHENMFWYRQDPGLGLRLIYFSYDVKMKEKGDIPEGYSVSREKKERFSLILESASTNQTSMYLCASSSPPSRENTEAFFGQGTRLTVV.

The rearrangement joins TRBV6-5 to TRBJ1-5; D unclear. V shed 2 bases and J shed 4 bases, with 9 bases lying between them. Germline values: CDR1 MNHEY, CDR2 SVGAGI. This CDR3 is built from 14 residues. The CDR3 region is CASSYRLGNQPQHF. The CDR3 DNA follows: TGTGCCAGCAGTTACAGGCTGGGGAATCAGCCCCAGCATTTT.

This chain connects TRBV19 to TRBJ1-5, with a possible D match to TRBD1 (6 bases). Deletions cut 7 bases from V and 7 bases from J, with 11 bases between. Germline CDR1 is LNHDA and CDR2 is SQIVND (reference sequence). This CDR3 spans 12 amino acids. Here the CDR3 reads CASNTGYQPQHF. CDR3 sequence (DNA): TGTGCCAGTAACACAGGGTACCAGCCCCAGCATTTT.

This chain connects TRBV18 to TRBJ1-1, with 9 bases matching TRBD1. V gave up 4 bases and J gave up 6 bases; unmatched junction bases: 12. From germline, CDR1 is KGHSH and CDR2 LQKENI. The CDR3 totals 16 residues. Written as DNA, the CDR3 is TGTGCCAGCTCACTGGTGGACAGGGGATCTTTCTCTGAAGCTTTCTTT. This sequence encodes CASSLVDRGSFSEAFF.

J is TRBJ2-3 and V is TRBV4-2, with D perhaps given as TRBD1 or TRBD2 (5 bases each). The V end was cut by 1 base, the J end by 4 bases, with 12 bases between. The CDR3 runs to 15 residues. Germline assignment: CDR1 LGHNA and CDR2 YNFKEQ. The CDR3 is CASSQGTGGSDTQYF. DNA for the CDR3: TGTGCCAGCAGCCAAGGGACTGGGGGTTCAGATACGCAGTATTTT.

The rearrangement joins TRBV6-6 to TRBJ2-3, with D possibly being TRBD1 (6 bases). The CDR3 runs to 15 residues. Looked up from germline, CDR1 is MNHNY and CDR2 is SVGAGI (reference sequence). V was shortened by 6 bases and J by 2 bases, with 15 bases between the two germline ends. CDR3 sequence reads: CASRQRQGPTDTQYF. In nucleotides, the CDR3 is TGTGCCAGCAGACAGAGGCAGGGGCCCACAGATACGCAGTATTTT.

The chain carries TRBV6-1 and TRBJ2-3; TRBD2 aligns across 9 bases. The germline gives CDR1 MNHNS, CDR2 SASEGT. The CDR3 runs 14 residues. The J segment lost 2 bases and the V segment lost 6 bases, leaving 3 bases of the junction unmatched. The CDR3 spells CASRRLAVTDTQYF. In nucleotides, the CDR3 is TGTGCCAGCAGGCGACTAGCGGTCACAGATACGCAGTATTTT.

This sequence joins TRBV4-1 and TRBJ2-1; TRBD2 aligns across 8 bases. The V gene's germline CDR1 is MGHRA and CDR2 YSYEKL. The CDR3 extends over 16 amino acids. J gave up 4 bases and V 3 bases, and 8 bases lay outside the gene matches. The CDR3 here is CASSQGGSGMYNEQFF. CDR3 sequence (DNA): TGCGCCAGCAGCCAGGGGGGTAGCGGGATGTACAATGAGCAGTTCTTC.

About this clone: This CDR3 is also generated by other DNA sequences in the sample. The chain uses TRBV29-1 and TRBJ2-1; 9 bases are shared with TRBD2. The CDR3 is 12 residues long. The V and J ends lost 6 bases and 3 bases, in that order; junction bases with no gene match: 0. Germline V CDR1 and CDR2: SQVTM, ANQGSEA. The chain's CDR3 is CSVTSGYNEQFF. The CDR3 coding sequence is TGCAGCGTGACTAGCGGCTACAATGAGCAGTTCTTC.

The chain is built from TRBV10-1 and TRBJ2-4, with 9 positions matching TRBD1. CDR1 is WNHNN, CDR2 SYGVQD, per germline (reference sequence). The CDR3 loop spans 16 amino acids. Trimming cost V 3 bases and J 9 bases; bases outside gene matches: 12. CDR3 loop: CASSDWDRALIGIQYF. The CDR3 region has the DNA TGCGCCAGCAGTGATTGGGACAGGGCCCTCATCGGCATTCAGTACTTC.

This rearrangement joins TRBV4-1 to TRBJ2-7; D perhaps matches TRBD1 (5 bases). Germline lookup yields CDR1 MGHRA and CDR2 YSYEKL. Trimming took off 0 bases at V and 1 base at J, with 13 bases between the two ends. This CDR3 contains 16 residues. DNA of the CDR3: TGCGCCAGCAGCCAAGAAGGAGCAGGGTGGTCCTACGAGCAGTACTTC. It codes for CASSQEGAGWSYEQYF.

The rearrangement uses TRBV28 and TRBJ1-1; no reliable D call. The V end lost 11 bases, the J end lost 1 base, and 14 bases lay between the germline ends. The CDR3 covers 13 residues. The germline CDR1 and CDR2 sequences are MDHEN and SYDVKM. The CDR3 DNA is TGTGCCGTCCTACGGGGAGCGAACACTGAAGCTTTCTTT. The encoded protein is CAVLRGANTEAFF.

The V and J genes are TRBV6-5 and TRBJ2-7; 10 nucleotides line up with TRBD1. The CDR3 spans 14 residues. The J segment lost 3 bases and the V segment lost 5 bases, leaving 4 bases of the junction unmatched. Germline CDR1 MNHEY, CDR2 SVGAGI. CDR3 loop: CASSDRDRGYEQYF. The CDR3 bases are TGTGCCAGCAGTGACCGGGACAGGGGCTACGAGCAGTACTTC.

The J gene is TRBJ2-3, the V gene TRBV5-4, with a possible D match to TRBD1 (5 bases). Germline CDR1 is SGHNT and CDR2 is YYREEE (reference sequence). The CDR3 contains 13 residues. Trimming took 4 bases from V and 3 from J, leaving 9 bases between them. The CDR3 spells CASSIAGTDTQYF. The CDR3 DNA sequence: TGTGCCAGCAGCATAGCAGGGACAGATACGCAGTATTTT.

The rearrangement joins TRBV18 to TRBJ1-4, with D perhaps TRBD1 (5 bases). The CDR3 covers 15 residues. The V end was cut by 6 bases, the J end by 8 bases, with 19 bases between. Germline-derived CDR1 and CDR2 are KGHSH and LQKENI. CDR3 sequence reads: CASSTAGTAGEKLFF. DNA for the CDR3: TGTGCCAGCTCCACAGCAGGGACTGCAGGGGAAAAACTGTTTTTT. Complete variable domain (other parts from reference TRBV18 and TRBJ1-4): NAGVMQNPRHLVRRRGQEARLRCSPMKGHSHVYWYRQLPEEGLKFMVYLQKENIIDESGMPKERFSAEFPKEGPSILRIQQVVRGDSAAYFCASSTAGTAGEKLFFGSGTQLSVL.

Turning to this clone: The same CDR3 also results from other DNA sequences found in this sample. The genes are TRBV20-1 and TRBJ2-3, with a weak D call TRBD2 (6 bases). The CDR3 sequence is 11 residues long. Looked up from germline, CDR1 is DFQATT and CDR2 is SNEGSKA (reference sequence). V was clipped by 6 bases and J by 6 bases, with 10 bases between them. Written as DNA, the CDR3 is TGCAGTGCGAGACTAGAGGATACGCAGTATTTT. This codes for CSARLEDTQYF.

This clone was recorded only once. Other DNA sequences in the same sample also yield this CDR3. The chain links TRBV28 to TRBJ1-2; no firm D call. V was trimmed by 1 base and J by 8 bases, leaving 8 bases between them. Germline assignment: CDR1 MDHEN and CDR2 SYDVKM. There are 12 residues in the CDR3. CDR3 protein: CASSLSAPGYTF. DNA for the CDR3: TGTGCCAGCAGTTTATCGGCGCCCGGCTACACCTTC.

The rearrangement joins TRBV28 to TRBJ1-1; 8 nucleotides line up with TRBD1. Per germline, CDR1 MDHEN and CDR2 SYDVKM. J was trimmed by 5 bases and V by 5 bases; bases with no gene match: 7. This CDR3 spans 14 amino acids. CDR3 coding DNA: TGTGCCAGCAGTACCCGGACAGGGCGGACTGAAGCTTTCTTT. This encodes CASSTRTGRTEAFF.

The rearrangement joins TRBV7-9 to TRBJ2-5; D might be TRBD1 or TRBD2, each matching 5 bases. The CDR3 runs 14 residues. The germline V gene encodes CDR1 SEHNR and CDR2 FQNEAQ (reference sequence). V lost 5 bases and J lost 1, with 11 bases in between. This CDR3 reads CASSRKGSQETQYF. Written as DNA, the CDR3 is TGTGCCAGCAGCCGCAAGGGGAGCCAAGAGACCCAGTACTTC.

The rearrangement links TRBV7-9 to TRBJ1-3, with D perhaps matching TRBD1 (5 bases). V lost 3 bases and J 0 bases, leaving 9 bases between the germline ends. The germline V gene has CDR1 SEHNR and CDR2 FQNEAQ (reference sequence). This CDR3 region has 15 residues. The CDR3 nucleotides are TGTGCCAGCAGCTTCTCGCAGGGCTCTGGAAACACCATATATTTT. It yields the protein CASSFSQGSGNTIYF.

The chain is built from TRBV6-5 and TRBJ2-1, with 14 bases that match TRBD2. With 2 bases clipped from V and 8 bases from J, the junction kept 5 bases outside the gene matches. Looked up from germline, CDR1 is MNHEY and CDR2 is SVGAGI. CDR3 length equals 16 residues. DNA of the CDR3: TGTGCCAGCAGTTACGAGGGACTAGCGGGAGTCTATGAGCAGTTCTTC. Translation: CASSYEGLAGVYEQFF.

Comment on this clone: The sample holds other DNA sequences that translate to the same CDR3. V and J are TRBV7-3 and TRBJ2-5, with a tentative D call TRBD2 (6 bases). V lost 1 base, J lost 5 bases, and 8 bases lay in between. This CDR3 spans 13 amino acids. Germline V lookup: CDR1 SGHTA, CDR2 FQGTGA. This CDR3 is CASSLNGGETQYF. In DNA form, the CDR3 reads TGTGCCAGCAGCTTAAATGGGGGGGAGACCCAGTACTTC. Variable domain in full (rest from reference TRBV7-3 and TRBJ2-5): GAGVSQTPSNKVTEKGKYVELRCDPISGHTALYWYRQSLGQGPEFLIYFQGTGAADDSGLPNDRFFAVRPEGSVSTLKIQRTERGDSAVYLCASSLNGGETQYFGPGTRLLVL.

This clone was recorded a few times. The chain couples TRBV27 to TRBJ1-1; 10 positions match TRBD1. The germline gives CDR1 MNHEY, CDR2 SMNVEV (reference sequence). Trimming cost V 5 bases and J 1 base; bases outside gene matches: 4. The CDR3 spans 15 residues. The CDR3 nucleotides read TGTGCCAGCAGTCGGACAGGGGGTACGAACACTGAAGCTTTCTTT. It encodes CASSRTGGTNTEAFF.

The chain couples TRBV19 to TRBJ1-4, with D hard to call. The germline CDR1 and CDR2 sequences are LNHDA and SQIVND (reference sequence). The V end was cut by 5 bases, the J end by 3 bases, with 16 bases between. The CDR3 contains 16 residues. DNA for the CDR3: TGTGCCAGTAGTCCGTCGGTGCGGGTAGCTAATGAAAAACTGTTTTTT. It codes for CASSPSVRVANEKLFF.

This chain links TRBV6-4 with TRBJ2-7, with 7 bases lining up with TRBD2. The CDR3 has 13 amino acids. Per the germline V gene, CDR1 is MRHNA and CDR2 is SNTAGT. Germline trimming cut 11 bases from V and 2 bases from J; bases unmatched to any gene: 9. The CDR3 sequence: CAFWQAGTYEQYF. CDR3 sequence (DNA): TGTGCCTTTTGGCAAGCGGGAACCTACGAGCAGTACTTC.

The rearrangement uses TRBV28 and TRBJ2-7, with 10 bases fitting TRBD2. The V gene's germline CDR1 is MDHEN and CDR2 SYDVKM. J lost 1 base, V lost 7 bases, and 7 bases had no gene match. This CDR3 region has 15 residues. CDR3 protein: CASTPATSGSYEQYF. The CDR3 DNA follows: TGTGCCAGCACCCCAGCGACTAGCGGGTCCTACGAGCAGTACTTC. Together with reference TRBV28 and TRBJ2-7, the CDR3 gives the full variable domain: DVKVTQSSRYLVKRTGEKVFLECVQDMDHENMFWYRQDPGLGLRLIYFSYDVKMKEKGDIPEGYSVSREKKERFSLILESASTNQTSMYLCASTPATSGSYEQYFGPGTRLTVT.

This clone occurred once. The rearrangement links TRBV30 to TRBJ1-1, with 10 bases lining up with TRBD1. This CDR3 contains 15 residues. With 3 bases clipped from V and 1 base from J, the junction kept 5 bases outside the gene matches. The germline V gene encodes CDR1 GTSNPN and CDR2 SVGIG (reference sequence). The CDR3 here is CAWRSWTGGNTEAFF. DNA for the CDR3: TGTGCCTGGAGATCGTGGACAGGGGGGAACACTGAAGCTTTCTTT.

The chain carries TRBV28 and TRBJ1-5; TRBD1 agrees at 8 bases. CDR1 and CDR2 (germline): MDHEN, SYDVKM. The CDR3 extends over 16 amino acids. V was pared by 4 bases and J by 5 bases, with 10 bases of the junction left unmatched. The CDR3 DNA reads as TGTGCCAGCAGTTCGAACAGGGGGGGAGAGGATCAGCCCCAGCATTTT. This sequence encodes CASSSNRGGEDQPQHF.

CDR3 amino acids: CASTSTDSGANVLTF. The CDR3 DNA is TGTGCCAGCACGTCGACAGACTCTGGGGCCAACGTCCTGACTTTC. The rearrangement links TRBV6-6 to TRBJ2-6, with D possibly TRBD1 on 5 matching bases. V lost 7 bases and J lost 0, with 10 bases in between. This CDR3 comprises 15 residues. Looked up from germline, CDR1 is MNHNY and CDR2 is SVGAGI (reference sequence).